Listed below are T cell receptor beta chains from one sample, sequenced in a study of blood T cell repertoires in COVID-19. The protocol was immunoSEQ multiplex PCR, while the TCRdb copy is restricted to in-frame clones and leaves out a portion. The sample holds some 370,000 clones; more than 75% are singletons and the top ten take about 10%. The specimen was peripheral blood. These receptors all come from a woman in her 30s with COVID-19, enrolled during active disease. The CDR3 runs from the conserved cysteine through the conserved F or W. Each record gives: clone size, J gene, D gene, V gene, CDR3 DNA, CDR3 protein. A D gene is named only where the DNA matches it firmly. Size tells how often a clone was seen (once, few, many) or the class of an expanded clone, and some rows leave it out.

few | TRBJ2-1 | NA | TRBV9 | TGTGCCAGCAGCGTAGGTAGCAGGGTACACTTCAATGAGCAGTTCTTC | CASSVGSRVHFNEQFF
NA | TRBJ1-6 | NA | TRBV27 | TGTGCCAGCAGTTTAGGTAGGGGTTGGAATTCACCCCTCCACTTT | CASSLGRGWNSPLHF
NA | TRBJ2-7 | TRBD1 | TRBV28 | TGTGCCAGCAGTTCCGTTGGGACAGGGTCCTACGAGCAGTACTTC | CASSSVGTGSYEQYF
NA | TRBJ2-1 | TRBD2 | TRBV7-6 | TGTGCCAGCAGCTTAAATGGGCGGGGGTACAATGAGCAGTTCTTC | CASSLNGRGYNEQFF
NA | TRBJ1-1 | TRBD1 | TRBV4-3 | TGCGCCAGCAGCCGCCGACAGGGGGCAAACACTGAAGCTTTCTTT | CASSRRQGANTEAFF
once | TRBJ2-5 | NA | TRBV29-1 | TGCAGCGTTCTAGGCGCCCCGGGGGAGACCCAGTACTTC | CSVLGAPGETQYF
NA | TRBJ1-1 | TRBD1 | TRBV7-2 | TGTGCCAGCAGCCCCGGGACAGGGGGCGTGAACACTGAAGCTTTCTTT | CASSPGTGGVNTEAFF
NA | TRBJ2-7 | NA | TRBV6-5 | TGTGCCAGCAGTTACGCGACTAGGTTTCCTTACGAGCAGTACTTC | CASSYATRFPYEQYF
NA | TRBJ2-2 | NA | TRBV6-2/TRBV6-3 | TGTGCCAGCAGTTCACAGGTTGCCGGGGAGCTGTTTTTT | CASSSQVAGELFF
NA | TRBJ2-7 | NA | TRBV29-1 | TGCAGCGTTGAATGGGAGACCTCCTACGAGCAGTACTTC | CSVEWETSYEQYF
NA | TRBJ2-1 | TRBD2 | TRBV4-3 | TGCGCCAGCAGCCAAGGAGCGGCGGGAGGTAATATGAATGAGCAGTTCTTC | CASSQGAAGGNMNEQFF
NA | TRBJ2-1 | NA | TRBV7-3 | TGTGCCAGCAGCGCCATCCTAGGAGCTGAGCAGTTCTTC | CASSAILGAEQFF
NA | TRBJ2-1 | NA | TRBV11-3 | TGTGCCAGCAGCTTAGAACTAGCAGACCACAATGAGCAGTTCTTC | CASSLELADHNEQFF
NA | TRBJ1-3 | NA | TRBV7-3 | TGTGCCAGCAGCCAAGGGACTTCTGGAAACACCATATATTTT | CASSQGTSGNTIYF
NA | TRBJ1-3 | NA | TRBV13 | TGTGCCAGCAGCTTAACGGGTACCATATATTTT | CASSLTGTIYF
few | TRBJ2-7 | TRBD1 | TRBV30 | TGTGCTGGAGGGGACAGGGCGGACGAGCAGTACTTC | CAGGDRADEQYF
NA | TRBJ2-7 | NA | TRBV18 | TGTGCCAGCTCGCGTATAGGGGGTTACGAGCAGTACTTC | CASSRIGGYEQYF
NA | TRBJ1-4 | TRBD1 | TRBV19 | TGTGCCAGTACCCCACAGGGGAAAAATGAAAAACTGTTTTTT | CASTPQGKNEKLFF
once | TRBJ2-7 | TRBD2 | TRBV19 | TGTGCCAGTAGTATGGCGGGAGGGCTCTACGAGCAGTACTTC | CASSMAGGLYEQYF
once | TRBJ2-3 | NA | TRBV4-1 | TGCGCCAGCAGCCAAGGACTTTCCACAGATACGCAGTATTTT | CASSQGLSTDTQYF
NA | TRBJ2-5 | NA | TRBV2 | TGTGCCAGCCCACAGAACACGGGACAGACGGGACTAGTAAAGACCCAGTACTTC | CASPQNTGQTGLVKTQYF
NA | TRBJ2-1 | TRBD2 | TRBV11-1 | TGTGCCAGCAGCCCGCTAGCGGGAGCTCCGAATGAGCAGTTCTTC | CASSPLAGAPNEQFF
NA | TRBJ2-7 | NA | TRBV5-1 | TGCGCCAGCAGCTTGACAGGGACCCACGAGCAGTACTTC | CASSLTGTHEQYF
NA | TRBJ2-7 | TRBD1 | TRBV19 | TGTGCCACCCAAGGGGCCGGGACAGGGAACTCCTACGAGCAGTACTTC | CATQGAGTGNSYEQYF
NA | TRBJ1-1 | NA | TRBV30 | TGTGCCTGGAGGCGTATTTCCGGGACACCGAACACTGAAGCTTTCTTT | CAWRRISGTPNTEAFF
once | TRBJ1-2 | NA | TRBV6-5 | TGTGCCAGCAGTTACTCGGTTCCAGGGTTAGGAAGTGGCTACACCTTC | CASSYSVPGLGSGYTF